The 24 T cell receptor beta chains in this list originate from one sample, sequenced in a study of T-cell reconstitution after alpha-beta-depleted transplantation in children. This sample's TCRbeta library carried unique molecular identifier barcodes. TCRdb passed the PCR reads through MiXCR, listing each CDR3 protein once. The sample consists of around 500,000 distinct CDR3 sequences, 20% to 25% of them appearing once. Sequenced here: PBMCs, mostly from graft donor cells, sampled 360 days after TCRalphabeta/CD19-depleted stem cell transplant. The receptors come from a boy under three years old who had a stem cell transplant for acute myeloid leukemia, so the T cells may come from the graft donor.

This clonotype was seen many times. The genes are TRBV20-1 and TRBJ2-1; D remains unclear. There are 16 residues in the CDR3. From germline, CDR1 is DFQATT and CDR2 SNEGSKA (reference sequence). V dropped 0 bases and J dropped 1 base, with 13 bases sitting between them. The CDR3 bases are TGCAGTGCTAGAGATCTTAGGGAAAAGTCCTACAATGAGCAGTTCTTC. The encoded protein is CSARDLREKSYNEQFF.

This clonotype was seen at least ten times. The chain is built from TRBV4-3 and TRBJ2-1; TRBD1 agrees at 7 bases. The CDR3 is 14 amino acids. With V trimmed by 4 bases and J by 5 bases, 5 bases remained unmatched. The V gene's germline CDR1 is LGHNA and CDR2 YSLEER. This chain's CDR3 is CASSPRDSNNEQFF. CDR3 nucleotide sequence: TGCGCCAGCAGCCCCAGGGACAGCAACAATGAGCAGTTCTTC.

V gene TRBV10-3 combines with J gene TRBJ1-4; D not resolved. Germline V CDR1 and CDR2: ENHRY, SYGVKD. V lost 2 bases to trimming and J lost 3 bases, with 10 bases between them. The CDR3 is 15 amino acids. The CDR3 DNA sequence: TGTGCCATCAGTGAGACAGCCTGGGCTAATGAAAAACTGTTTTTT. It specifies CAISETAWANEKLFF.

This clonotype was found a few times. The rearrangement joins TRBV11-2 to TRBJ2-3, with 7 nucleotides matching TRBD2. The CDR3 spans 18 residues. J was trimmed by 3 bases and V by 4 bases; bases with no gene match: 16. The V gene's germline CDR1 is SGHAT and CDR2 FQNNGV. The CDR3 loop reads CASSSPGSLAELTDTQYF. The CDR3 region has the DNA TGTGCCAGCAGCTCCCCTGGGTCCCTAGCGGAGTTAACAGATACGCAGTATTTT.

The CDR3 is CSATGYTEETQYF. For the CDR3, the DNA is TGCAGTGCTACAGGGTACACTGAAGAGACCCAGTACTTC. The chain has TRBV20-1 and TRBJ2-5; weak D call: TRBD1 (5 bases). Germline CDR1 DFQATT, CDR2 SNEGSKA (reference sequence). Trimming took off 4 bases at V and 3 bases at J, with 12 bases between the two ends. The CDR3 is 13 amino acids.

In this sample, this clonotype turned up many times. This chain connects TRBV5-5 to TRBJ2-2; D is ambiguous. V gave up 0 bases and J gave up 0 bases, with 12 bases separating them. The CDR3 is made up of 17 amino acids. Per germline, CDR1 SGHKS and CDR2 YYEKEE (reference sequence). The CDR3 protein is CASSLDIDFANTGELFF. In DNA, the CDR3 is TGTGCCAGCAGCTTGGACATTGACTTCGCGAACACCGGGGAGCTGTTTTTT.

The gene calls are TRBV11-2 and TRBJ2-5; 8 bases map to TRBD2. V shed 1 base and J 5 bases; nucleotides not matched to a gene: 18. This CDR3 is built from 19 residues. CDR1 SGHAT and CDR2 FQNNGV come from the germline V gene. The CDR3 DNA sequence: TGTGCCAGCAGCTTAGTGGTAGCTAGCGGGTTACTTACCGGGGAGACCCAGTACTTC. This encodes CASSLVVASGLLTGETQYF.

V is TRBV20-1 and J is TRBJ2-2, with 7 bases lining up with TRBD2. Germline trimming cut 3 bases from V and 4 bases from J; bases unmatched to any gene: 2. The CDR3 is made up of 13 amino acids. The V gene's germline CDR1 is DFQATT and CDR2 SNEGSKA (reference sequence). CDR3 amino acids: CSASGGFTGELFF. The CDR3 DNA sequence: TGCAGTGCTAGCGGGGGGTTCACCGGGGAGCTGTTTTTT.

This clonotype has just a few counts. The chain has TRBV10-2 and TRBJ2-5, with D perhaps matching TRBD1 (5 bases). The CDR3 sequence is 14 residues long. Germline V gives CDR1 WSHSY, CDR2 SAAADI. V lost 0 bases and J lost 3, with 8 bases in between. CDR3 in amino acids: CASSESGREETQYF. CDR3 DNA sequence: TGCGCCAGCAGTGAGTCGGGCAGGGAAGAGACCCAGTACTTC.

This clonotype was recorded a few times. The genes are TRBV3-1 and TRBJ2-7; D is possibly TRBD1 or TRBD2 (6 bases each). The germline V gene encodes CDR1 LGHDT and CDR2 YNNKEL (reference sequence). V gave up 1 base and J gave up 7 bases, with 11 bases separating them. This CDR3 is 13 amino acids long. The CDR3 region has the DNA TGTGCCAGCAGCCAAGGGGGGGCTCGGGAGCAGTACGTC. This codes for CASSQGGAREQYV.

In its sample, this clonotype was seen many times. This rearrangement joins TRBV12-5 to TRBJ1-2; D is ambiguous. The CDR3 is 12 residues long. Looked up from germline, CDR1 is LGHNT and CDR2 is FRNRAP. V was trimmed by 8 bases and J by 4 bases, leaving 11 bases between them. CDR3 bases: TGTGCTAGTTTCGGTCCTCCCTATGGCTACACCTTC. This sequence encodes CASFGPPYGYTF.

This clonotype was counted between two and nine times. The chain has TRBV20-1 and TRBJ1-5, with D uncertain. In germline, CDR1 is DFQATT, CDR2 SNEGSKA (reference sequence). The CDR3 totals 16 residues. The germline V and J ends were trimmed by 1 base and 1 base, with 14 bases remaining between them. CDR3: CSARGPNDNSNQPQHF. DNA for the CDR3: TGCAGTGCTAGAGGCCCCAACGACAACAGCAATCAGCCCCAGCATTTT.

This chain connects TRBV6-5 to TRBJ2-6, with TRBD2 matching over 7 bases. The J segment lost 4 bases and the V segment lost 2 bases, leaving 2 bases of the junction unmatched. The CDR3 totals 15 residues. Germline CDR1 MNHEY, CDR2 SVGAGI. The CDR3 bases are TGTGCCAGCAGTTACGGGGGGGTCGGGGCCAACGTCCTGACTTTC. Translation: CASSYGGVGANVLTF.

This clonotype was seen repeatedly, ten times or more. The chain carries TRBV5-1 and TRBJ2-7; D gene ambiguous. This CDR3 contains 13 residues. V was clipped by 9 bases and J by 5 bases, with 18 bases between them. Germline lookup yields CDR1 SGHRS and CDR2 YFSETQ. CDR3 residues: CANHQTTVHEQYV. The CDR3 DNA reads TGCGCCAACCACCAGACGACGGTCCACGAGCAGTACGTC.

This clonotype was recorded many times. The chain joins TRBV2 to TRBJ1-5, with 9 bases that match TRBD1. The germline V gene encodes CDR1 SNHLY and CDR2 FYNNEI. V shed 6 bases, J shed 6 bases, and the junction held 6 bases outside the gene matches. CDR3 length: 14 amino acids. The CDR3, as DNA: TGTGCCAGCAGGGCGGACAGGGGAGCTCAGCCCCAGCATTTT. Translation: CASRADRGAQPQHF.

CDR3 sequence: CASSYSAFNYGYTF. The CDR3 nucleotides read TGTGCCAGCAGTTACTCGGCCTTTAACTATGGCTACACCTTC. V gene TRBV6-5 combines with J gene TRBJ1-2; D unresolved. V was trimmed by 0 bases and J by 1 base, leaving 6 bases between them. CDR3 length equals 14 residues. CDR1 and CDR2 from the germline V gene are MNHEY and SVGAGI.

The rearrangement uses TRBV4-3 and TRBJ2-1, with 8 bases aligning to TRBD2. This CDR3 comprises 16 residues. From germline, CDR1 is LGHNA and CDR2 YSLEER. The V segment lost 0 bases and the J segment 6 bases; nucleotides outside the gene matches: 7. This chain's CDR3 is CASSQDNSAGGNEQFF. The DNA for the CDR3 is TGCGCCAGCAGCCAAGATAACTCGGCGGGGGGCAATGAGCAGTTCTTC.

This chain connects TRBV5-1 to TRBJ1-1, with D possibly TRBD1 on 5 matching bases. Germline V gene sequence: CDR1 SGHRS, CDR2 YFSETQ. There are 14 residues in the CDR3. V lost 1 base to trimming and J lost 4 bases, with 11 bases between them. The CDR3 DNA reads TGCGCCAGCAGCTTGAAGTCCCAGGGCACTGAAGCTTTCTTT. Protein product: CASSLKSQGTEAFF.

This clonotype was seen a few times. The chain carries TRBV12-3 or TRBV12-4 and TRBJ1-6, with 7 bases matching TRBD1. The CDR3 is 15 amino acids. J lost 2 bases, V lost 6 bases, and 4 bases had no gene match. The CDR3 coding sequence is TGTGCCAGCAGACAGGGGTTCGCCTATAATTCACCCCTCCACTTT. Its translation: CASRQGFAYNSPLHF.

This clonotype was recorded a few times. The gene calls are TRBV20-1 and TRBJ2-2; possibly TRBD1 for D (5 bases). Germline CDR1 DFQATT, CDR2 SNEGSKA (reference sequence). V dropped 6 bases and J dropped 1 base, with 9 bases sitting between them. This CDR3 comprises 13 residues. For the CDR3, the DNA is TGCAGTGCCGACAGCGAGAACACCGGGGAGCTGTTTTTT. This gives the protein CSADSENTGELFF.

This chain links TRBV19 with TRBJ2-1; the match to TRBD2 covers 7 bases. The CDR3 loop spans 15 amino acids. Germline CDR1 reads LNHDA; CDR2 reads SQIVND (reference sequence). J lost 8 bases, V lost 10 bases, and 17 bases had no gene match. The CDR3 DNA follows: TGTGCCACCGCTCCGGCGCTGGGGACTACCTATGAGCAGTTCTTC. Its protein is CATAPALGTTYEQFF.

The chain joins TRBV28 to TRBJ2-3; D is unclear. The V gene lost 5 bases and the J gene lost 0 bases, with 21 bases spanning the gap. The CDR3 covers 18 residues. Looked up from germline, CDR1 is MDHEN and CDR2 is SYDVKM. The CDR3 is CASSRRTFYEPSTDTQYF. The CDR3 DNA reads TGTGCCAGCAGTCGACGGACCTTTTACGAACCTAGCACAGATACGCAGTATTTT. Filled out from reference TRBV28 and TRBJ2-3, the complete variable domain reads DVKVTQSSRYLVKRTGEKVFLECVQDMDHENMFWYRQDPGLGLRLIYFSYDVKMKEKGDIPEGYSVSREKKERFSLILESASTNQTSMYLCASSRRTFYEPSTDTQYFGPGTRLTVL.

The chain employs TRBV20-1 and TRBJ1-5; D is unresolved. The CDR3 length is 13 residues. Looked up from germline, CDR1 is DFQATT and CDR2 is SNEGSKA (reference sequence). Trimming took 1 base from V and 5 from J, leaving 9 bases between them. The CDR3 loop reads CSARALDYQPQHF. In nucleotides, the CDR3 is TGCAGTGCTAGAGCATTGGACTATCAGCCCCAGCATTTT.

This clonotype occurred a few times. V gene TRBV29-1 combines with J gene TRBJ1-1, with D perhaps TRBD1 (6 bases). This CDR3 spans 14 amino acids. V was cut by 6 bases and J by 1 base, with 15 bases left in between. Germline V gene sequence: CDR1 SQVTM, CDR2 ANQGSEA. CDR3 loop: CSVLTGLGNTEAFF. The CDR3 DNA reads TGCAGCGTCCTAACAGGGCTTGGGAACACTGAAGCTTTCTTT.